This TCR beta chain derives from a study of shared clonotypes between healthy human individuals. About the research overall: Contributing individuals were a couple of females and a few males aged 18 to 49.

On sorted subsets, replicate PCRs used roughly 220 ng DNA, or roughly 30,000 T cell genomes. Produced via immunoSEQ multiplex PCR; TCRdb's table is partial and in-frame only. The repertoire holds 950,000 to 1,100,000 clones, with around three quarters as singletons. In regard to this clone: Antigen specificity is unknown.

CDR3 length: 14 residues. The junction had 10 bases not matched to a gene; V was cut back by 7 bases and J by 5 bases. CDR1 is MDHEN, CDR2 SYDVKM, per germline. None of the donors, who were healthy HIV-negative adults, had recently had acute infections or vaccinations. General study points: Naive subsets generally had larger estimated richness than memory subsets.

The chain employs TRBV28 and TRBJ2-7; 8 bases line up with TRBD2. Sequencing was performed on memory CD4+ T cells from PBMCs. Subset defined: CD45RA-negative fraction. This TCR came from a man aged 18 to 30 in good health. Some clones in this sample may be carry-over from other donors' samples. The CDR3 reads CASTFGGAFHEQYF. Here the CDR3 DNA reads TGTGCCAGCACCTTCGGGGGGGCTTTCCACGAGCAGTACTTC.